The 24 T cell receptor beta chains reported below all come from one sample, sequenced in a study of response to subunit inactivated influenza vaccine (dated by TCRdb to the late 2010s). Library creation used RT-PCR. This sample was sequenced with an Illumina HiSeq 2500. The public reads were run again by TCRdb, first through fastp at Q25 and then through MiXCR, and only productive beta chains were kept. Entries are consolidated by CDR3 protein sequence, retaining the most common genes and DNA. The sample records under 550,000 distinct CDR3 sequences, roughly 7.9% of which are singletons. The top ten constitute 13% of the sample. The sample was PBMCs from blood, taken roughly 24 months after vaccination. These receptor sequences come from a man aged 50-75 years who received an inactivated influenza vaccine. Donor details come from another sample of the same person, matched by shared clones.

The chain recombines TRBV2 with TRBJ2-3; 7 positions agree with TRBD2. Germline V gene data show CDR1 as SNHLY and CDR2 as FYNNEI. The CDR3 consists of 15 residues. The junction had 3 bases not matched to a gene; V was cut back by 0 bases and J by 3 bases. The CDR3 sequence is CASSEAGGWTDTQYF. Written as DNA, the CDR3 is TGTGCCAGCAGTGAAGCCGGGGGGTGGACAGATACGCAGTATTTT.

This clonotype was detected many times. The chain recombines TRBV7-9 with TRBJ1-2, with 7 bases identical to TRBD1. CDR1 is SEHNR and CDR2 is FQNEAQ in the germline V gene (reference sequence). With 2 bases clipped from V and 6 bases from J, the junction kept 6 bases outside the gene matches. This CDR3 spans 14 amino acids. CDR3 coding DNA: TGTGCCAGCAGCTTACAATCAGGGGGGGATGGCTACACCTTC. It translates to CASSLQSGGDGYTF.

Many counts were recorded for this clonotype. The genes are TRBV20-1 and TRBJ2-7; 8 positions match TRBD2. The CDR3 is 12 amino acids. Germline V gives CDR1 DFQATT, CDR2 SNEGSKA (reference sequence). CDR3 in amino acids: CEGRGDLYEQYF. Here the CDR3 DNA reads TGCGAGGGGCGGGGGGATCTCTACGAGCAGTACTTC.

This rearrangement joins TRBV12-3 or TRBV12-4 to TRBJ2-3; D is unclear. Between the trimmed V and J ends, which lost 1 base and 3 bases, there was a span of 11 bases. The CDR3 loop spans 15 amino acids. CDR3 region: CASSLDGILTDTQYF. The CDR3 DNA follows: TGTGCCAGCAGTTTAGATGGGATTTTAACAGATACGCAGTATTTT.

This clonotype has just a few counts. The gene calls are TRBV6-5 and TRBJ2-5; D ambiguous. This CDR3 spans 14 amino acids. The germline V gene has CDR1 MNHEY and CDR2 SVGAGI. V shed 0 bases and J shed 1 base, with 6 bases lying between them. Written as DNA, the CDR3 is TGTGCCAGCAGTTACTCGATGGGCCAAGAGACCCAGTACTTC. Protein sequence: CASSYSMGQETQYF.

The table lists this clonotype with a few counts. This rearrangement joins TRBV2 to TRBJ2-3, with 13 bases lining up with TRBD2. Per the germline V gene, CDR1 is SNHLY and CDR2 is FYNNEI. V gave up 10 bases and J gave up 6 bases; unmatched junction bases: 22. The CDR3 has 19 residues. CDR3 nucleotides: TGTGCCACCCGGGTCGGGGGCGCTTGGACTAGCGGGAGTCGGGATACGCAGTATTTT. Protein product: CATRVGGAWTSGSRDTQYF.

Many counts were recorded for this clonotype. The chain couples TRBV20-1 to TRBJ2-2; 8 bases map to TRBD1. The germline V gene has CDR1 DFQATT and CDR2 SNEGSKA (reference sequence). With 5 bases clipped from V and 9 bases from J, the junction kept 8 bases outside the gene matches. CDR3 size: 13 residues. The CDR3 region is CSASRTGQRELFF. The CDR3 DNA reads as TGCAGTGCTTCTAGGACAGGGCAGAGGGAGCTGTTTTTT.

This clonotype was counted only a few times. The chain carries TRBV7-8 and TRBJ2-5, with D maybe TRBD1 (8 bases). Between the trimmed V and J ends, which lost 1 base and 5 bases, there was a span of 14 bases. This CDR3 has 15 amino acids. CDR1 SGHVS and CDR2 FQNEAQ come from the germline V gene. CDR3 region: CASSLDRGREETQYF. CDR3 in DNA: TGTGCCAGCAGCTTAGACAGGGGGAGGGAGGAGACCCAGTACTTC.

This clonotype was seen more than once but under ten times. The chain is built from TRBV18 and TRBJ2-2; D could derive from TRBD1 or TRBD2 (5 bases each). The CDR3 totals 19 residues. The germline V gene encodes CDR1 KGHSH and CDR2 LQKENI. The germline V and J ends were trimmed by 5 bases and 5 bases, with 27 bases remaining between them. The CDR3 DNA reads as TGTGCCAGCTCAGGGACCCTTTCGGACCGACGCGGCGGGACCGGGGAGCTGTTTTTT. It yields the protein CASSGTLSDRRGGTGELFF.

The table lists this clonotype with a few counts. The chain recombines TRBV3-1 with TRBJ1-1; 7 bases agree with TRBD1. This CDR3 spans 15 amino acids. Germline values: CDR1 LGHDT, CDR2 YNNKEL (reference sequence). V trimming: 3 bases; J trimming: 6 bases; junction bases outside the gene matches: 10. CDR3 in amino acids: CASSQRQGMGAEAFF. Written as DNA, the CDR3 is TGTGCCAGCAGCCAGCGACAGGGTATGGGGGCTGAAGCTTTCTTT.

This clonotype was observed a few times. This chain links TRBV10-3 with TRBJ2-3; a possible D gene is TRBD1 (5 bases). The ends were cut back, 8 bases at V and 0 bases at J, with 15 bases in the middle. Germline-derived CDR1 and CDR2 are ENHRY and SYGVKD. The CDR3 spans 15 residues. The CDR3 sequence: CAIADSYSSTDTQYF. The CDR3 coding sequence is TGTGCCATCGCCGACAGCTATTCTAGCACAGATACGCAGTATTTT.

The chain employs TRBV20-1 and TRBJ2-5; 12 bases align to TRBD2. There are 15 residues in the CDR3. With V trimmed by 6 bases and J by 3 bases, 8 bases remained unmatched. Per germline, CDR1 DFQATT and CDR2 SNEGSKA (reference sequence). The CDR3 protein is CSAVRLAGAEETQYF. CDR3 sequence (DNA): TGCAGTGCCGTTCGACTAGCGGGGGCCGAAGAGACCCAGTACTTC.

This clonotype was observed a handful of times. The chain employs TRBV5-1 and TRBJ1-6; D possibly corresponds to TRBD1 (6 bases). Germline loops: CDR1 SGHRS, CDR2 YFSETQ. The CDR3 runs to 16 residues. Trimming removed 3 bases from V and 7 bases from J, with 17 bases in between. DNA of the CDR3: TGCGCCAGCAGCTGGGGGACACAGGGTACAAATTCACCCCTCCACTTT. This encodes CASSWGTQGTNSPLHF.

This clonotype was seen more than once but under ten times. The chain combines TRBV28 with TRBJ2-2; TRBD1 matches at 9 bases. CDR3 length: 17 amino acids. Trimming cost V 4 bases and J 4 bases; bases outside gene matches: 10. Per germline, CDR1 MDHEN and CDR2 SYDVKM. The CDR3 DNA reads TGTGCCAGCAGTTCCCACGGGACAGGGTATGGCACCGGGGAGCTGTTTTTT. It yields the protein CASSSHGTGYGTGELFF.

On this clonotype: It may be a read error: a sequence one base away is much more abundant. V and J are TRBV2 and TRBJ1-2; a weak D match, TRBD1 (6 bases). Germline V CDR1 and CDR2: SNHLY, FYNNEI. This CDR3 contains 15 residues. The CDR3 region is CASSEGATGNYVYTF. The DNA of the CDR3 is TGTGCCAGCAGTGAAGGCGCGACAGGAAACTATGTCTACACCTTC. The full variable domain, in which reference TRBV2 and TRBJ1-2 provide the parts outside the CDR3, is EPEVTQTPSHQVTQMGQEVILRCVPISNHLYFYWYRQILGQKVEFLVSFYNNEISEKSEIFDDQFSVERPDGSNFTLKIRSTKLEDSAMYFCASSEGATGNYVYTFGSGTRLTVV.

The chain has TRBV10-3 and TRBJ2-5; D is possibly TRBD1 or TRBD2 (5 bases each). The CDR3 extends over 15 amino acids. Trimming removed 4 bases at V and 5 bases at J, with 17 bases between. Germline V CDR1 and CDR2: ENHRY, SYGVKD. The CDR3 reads CAISAGADLGETQYF. CDR3 nucleotides: TGTGCCATCAGTGCCGGGGCAGACCTGGGGGAGACCCAGTACTTC.

This chain links TRBV27 with TRBJ2-7, with TRBD2 matching 10 bases. Trimming took 4 bases from V and 4 from J; bases not matched to a gene: 7. Germline V gene data show CDR1 as MNHEY and CDR2 as SMNVEV (reference sequence). This CDR3 has 15 residues. CDR3 nucleotides: TGTGCCAGCAGTTCGAATAGCGGGGGGTTTTACGAGCAGTACTTC. Its protein product is CASSSNSGGFYEQYF.

A few counts support this clonotype. V and J are TRBV20-1 and TRBJ2-5; 15 bases agree with TRBD2. Germline loops: CDR1 DFQATT, CDR2 SNEGSKA (reference sequence). The V segment lost 6 bases and the J segment 5 bases; nucleotides outside the gene matches: 7. CDR3 length: 15 amino acids. This CDR3 reads CSARTSGRARETQYF. CDR3 DNA sequence: TGCAGTGCAAGGACTAGCGGGAGGGCCCGGGAGACCCAGTACTTC.

This clonotype was seen only a few times. The rearrangement joins TRBV12-3 or TRBV12-4 to TRBJ2-7, with 9 bases aligning to TRBD2. This CDR3 comprises 14 residues. V shed 5 bases and J 0 bases; nucleotides not matched to a gene: 2. CDR3 region: CASSRSGSSYEQYF. The DNA of the CDR3 is TGTGCCAGCAGTCGTAGCGGGAGCTCCTACGAGCAGTACTTC.

Ten or more counts support this clonotype. V is TRBV5-1 and J is TRBJ2-3; TRBD1 matches 10 bases. The CDR3 runs to 14 residues. V trimming: 0 bases; J trimming: 10 bases; junction bases outside the gene matches: 5. The germline gives CDR1 SGHRS, CDR2 YFSETQ. The CDR3 reads CASSLEYGTGAQYF. CDR3 coding DNA: TGCGCCAGCAGCTTGGAGTACGGGACAGGGGCGCAGTATTTT.

This chain links TRBV12-3 or TRBV12-4 with TRBJ2-7; D not resolved. CDR3 size: 13 residues. Between the trimmed V and J ends, which lost 6 bases and 3 bases, there was a span of 12 bases. CDR3 in amino acids: CASSYPESYEQYF. DNA for the CDR3: TGTGCCAGCAGCTACCCTGAGAGCTACGAGCAGTACTTC.

Only one count was recorded for this clonotype. This may arise from a read error, as a much more abundant clone is one base away. The chain couples TRBV20-1 to TRBJ2-6, with D possibly matching TRBD1 (6 bases). The CDR3 runs 14 residues. Germline V gene sequence: CDR1 DFQATT, CDR2 SNEGSKA (reference sequence). With 7 bases removed from V and 2 bases from J, the gap between germline ends came to 12 bases. The CDR3 nucleotides are TGCAGTGTCATGAACAGGGCTGGGGCCAACGTCCTGACTTTC. It codes for CSVMNRAGANVLTF.

This chain uses TRBV6-1 with TRBJ2-5; D might be TRBD2 (7 bases). Germline values: CDR1 MNHNS, CDR2 SASEGT. There are 16 residues in the CDR3. The V end lost 4 bases, the J end lost 7 bases, and 22 bases lay between the germline ends. CDR3 DNA sequence: TGTGCCAGCAGTGCCATCAGGGGACTAAGAGAGGCGACCCAGTACTTC. Translation: CASSAIRGLREATQYF.

A few counts support this clonotype. The CDR3 bases are TGTGCCAGCGGATGGGCATTTGGGGCAGGCCCGATACTTAGCACAGATACGCAGTATTTT. The encoded protein is CASGWAFGAGPILSTDTQYF. The V call is TRBV12-3 or TRBV12-4, the J call TRBJ2-3; the D gene is possibly TRBD1 (5 bases). The CDR3 covers 20 residues. Trimming removed 8 bases at V and 0 bases at J, with 30 bases between.